The next 12 T cell receptor beta chains were all read from a single sample in a study of T cells in Graves' hyperthyroidism and ophthalmopathy. Amplified TCR beta CDR3 regions derived from RNA transcripts. The TCR CDR3 was amplified in a first-round RT-PCR using the HTBI primer set. TCRdb processed the multiplex PCR reads anew with MiXCR; each CDR3 protein has one entry. The data contain 650,000 to 850,000 distinct CDR3 sequences, 15% to 20% of them singletons. Source material: blood. These receptors all stem from a woman aged 45-65 years with Graves' hyperthyroidism that later progressed to Graves' ophthalmopathy.

The V call is TRBV12-3 or TRBV12-4, the J call TRBJ1-3; D is unclear. V lost 1 base and J lost 4, with 11 bases in between. This CDR3 is 15 amino acids long. The CDR3 region has the DNA TGTGCCAGCAGTTTAGGTTGGACGAGCGGAAACACCATATATTTT. Protein sequence: CASSLGWTSGNTIYF.

This clonotype was seen a handful of times. The gene calls are TRBV19 and TRBJ1-4; D remains unclear. The CDR3 extends over 17 amino acids. CDR1 is LNHDA, CDR2 SQIVND, per germline (reference sequence). Deletions cut 3 bases from V and 8 bases from J, with 22 bases between. The CDR3 loop is CASSIGTVISGREKLFF. The CDR3 DNA reads TGTGCCAGTAGTATTGGAACAGTCATATCAGGTCGCGAAAAACTGTTTTTT.

This clonotype was picked up many times. This CDR3 reads CASSQDGSGANTGELFF. For the CDR3, the DNA is TGCGCCAGCAGCCAGGACGGGTCCGGGGCGAACACCGGGGAGCTGTTTTTT. The chain recombines TRBV5-1 with TRBJ2-2, with a possible D match to TRBD2 (5 bases). Trimming removed 4 bases from V and 0 bases from J, with 16 bases in between. The CDR3 loop spans 17 amino acids. Germline CDR1 and CDR2: SGHRS and YFSETQ.

The chain is built from TRBV4-1 and TRBJ1-5; no clear D gene. This CDR3 comprises 13 residues. The V gene's germline CDR1 is MGHRA and CDR2 YSYEKL. Trimming took 1 base from V and 9 from J, leaving 10 bases between them. The CDR3 DNA is TGCGCCAGCAGCCAAGTAAGGGCAGGGCCCCAGCATTTT. As protein: CASSQVRAGPQHF.

This clonotype has only a few counts. This chain connects TRBV10-3 to TRBJ2-3; 9 bases are a match to TRBD1. The CDR3 has 16 residues. CDR1 is ENHRY and CDR2 is SYGVKD in the germline V gene. The V gene end was trimmed by 0 bases and the J gene end by 5 bases; junction bases not matched to a gene: 6. The CDR3 DNA reads as TGTGCCATCAGTGAGTCTAGACAGGGGGTACAAGATACGCAGTATTTT. This encodes CAISESRQGVQDTQYF.

This clonotype has at least ten counts. The chain is built from TRBV30 and TRBJ2-3, with 7 bases that match TRBD1. The V segment lost 2 bases and the J segment 4 bases; nucleotides outside the gene matches: 3. Per germline, CDR1 GTSNPN and CDR2 SVGIG (reference sequence). The CDR3 has 13 amino acids. The CDR3 is CAWSFGTADTQYF. The CDR3 DNA reads TGTGCCTGGAGTTTCGGGACAGCAGATACGCAGTATTTT. Full variable domain (rest looked up from reference TRBV30 and TRBJ2-3): SQTIHQWPATLVQPVGSPLSLECTVEGTSNPNLYWYRQAAGRGLQLLFYSVGIGQISSEVPQNLSASRPQDRQFILSSKKLLLSDSGFYLCAWSFGTADTQYFGPGTRLTVL.

V and J are TRBV7-9 and TRBJ2-6; the D gene could be TRBD1 or TRBD2 (6 bases each). The CDR3 loop spans 14 amino acids. Germline V lookup: CDR1 SEHNR, CDR2 FQNEAQ (reference sequence). Trimming left V 6 bases short and J 3 bases short, with 9 bases between. The CDR3 is CASREGVGANVLTF. In nucleotides, the CDR3 is TGTGCCAGCAGGGAGGGGGTTGGGGCCAACGTCCTGACTTTC. The full variable domain, in which reference TRBV7-9 and TRBJ2-6 provide the parts outside the CDR3, is DTGVSQNPRHKITKRGQNVTFRCDPISEHNRLYWYRQTLGQGPEFLTYFQNEAQLEKSRLLSDRFSAERPKGSFSTLEIQRTEQGDSAMYLCASREGVGANVLTFGAGSRLTVL.

Sample share makes this clonotype medium-sized (0.01 to 0.1%). V usage is TRBV5-1 and J usage is TRBJ1-4; D remains unclear. Germline V CDR1 and CDR2: SGHRS, YFSETQ. Trimming shortened V by 5 bases and J by 8 bases, and 19 bases separated the two germline ends. The length of the CDR3 is 15 residues. Here the CDR3 reads CASRGVGAQSEKLFF. CDR3 nucleotides: TGCGCCAGCAGAGGTGTTGGAGCCCAGTCGGAAAAACTGTTTTTT.

The chain combines TRBV4-2 with TRBJ1-2, with D possibly being TRBD1 (5 bases). Trimming left V 5 bases short and J 1 base short, with 11 bases between. CDR3 length: 14 amino acids. From germline, CDR1 is LGHNA and CDR2 YNFKEQ. CDR3 bases: TGTGCCAGCAGCTTACCACAGGATAACTATGGCTACACCTTC. As protein: CASSLPQDNYGYTF.

This clonotype came up many times. The V gene is TRBV30, the J gene TRBJ1-5; D may be TRBD1 (6 bases). There are 16 residues in the CDR3. Germline CDR1 reads GTSNPN; CDR2 reads SVGIG (reference sequence). V was pared by 0 bases and J by 4 bases, with 16 bases between. The DNA of the CDR3 is TGTGCCTGGAGTGTGACAGGACCGCTGATTAATCAGCCCCAGCATTTT. Translated: CAWSVTGPLINQPQHF.

The CDR3 DNA reads as TGTGCCAGCAGCCTTAGCGGGGGCCCTAGCTCCTACGAGCAGTACTTC. This gives the protein CASSLSGGPSSYEQYF. The V call is TRBV11-3, the J call TRBJ2-7, with TRBD2 identical over 9 bases. The CDR3 covers 16 residues. After removal of 5 bases from V and 0 bases from J, the junction contained 8 bases not matched to a gene. Germline-derived CDR1 and CDR2 are SGHNT and YENEEA.

This clonotype was seen many times. The CDR3 region has the DNA TGCGCCAGCAGCTTGAGTTCGTTCGGGGGCGGGAGCTCCTACAATGAGCAGTTCTTC. Its protein is CASSLSSFGGGSSYNEQFF. This chain uses TRBV5-1 with TRBJ2-1; TRBD2 might be the D (7 bases). Germline values: CDR1 SGHRS, CDR2 YFSETQ. Trimming shortened V by 1 base and J by 0 bases, and 20 bases separated the two germline ends. The CDR3 consists of 19 residues.